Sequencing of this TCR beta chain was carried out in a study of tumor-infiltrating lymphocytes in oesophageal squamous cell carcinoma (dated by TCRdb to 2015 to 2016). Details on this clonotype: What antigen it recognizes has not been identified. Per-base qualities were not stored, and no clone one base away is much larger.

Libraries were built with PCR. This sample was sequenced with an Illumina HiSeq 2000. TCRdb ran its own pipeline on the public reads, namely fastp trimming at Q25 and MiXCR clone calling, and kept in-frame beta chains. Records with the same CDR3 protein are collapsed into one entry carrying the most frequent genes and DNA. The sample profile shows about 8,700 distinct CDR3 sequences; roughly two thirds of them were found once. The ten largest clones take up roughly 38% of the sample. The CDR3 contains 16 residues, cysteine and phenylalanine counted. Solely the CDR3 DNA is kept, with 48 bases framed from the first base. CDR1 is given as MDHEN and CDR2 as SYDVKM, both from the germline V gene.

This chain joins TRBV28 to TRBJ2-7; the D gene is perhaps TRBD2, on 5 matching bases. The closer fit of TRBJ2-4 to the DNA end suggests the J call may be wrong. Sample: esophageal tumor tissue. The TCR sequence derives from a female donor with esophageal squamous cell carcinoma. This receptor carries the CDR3 CASSFGLRGAKNIQYF. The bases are TGTGCCAGCAGTTTCGGTCTCCGCGGGGCCAAAAACATTCAGTACTTC.